These 2 T cell receptor beta chains were sequenced from one sample in a study of siplizumab effects on memory and regulatory T cells. Produced via immunoSEQ multiplex PCR; TCRdb's table is partial and in-frame only. The table has approximately 120,000 clones, 92% seen once. Sequencing was done on a sample of Tregs sorted from blood. The source is a human donor in good health.

The chain links TRBV27 to TRBJ2-7; weak D call: TRBD2 (5 bases). V dropped 1 base and J dropped 3 bases, with 10 bases sitting between them. The length of the CDR3 is 14 residues. CDR1 is MNHEY, CDR2 SMNVEV, per germline (reference sequence). In DNA form, the CDR3 reads TGTGCCAGCAGTTTATTGGCCGGGGACTACGAGCAGTACTTC. Protein: CASSLLAGDYEQYF.

The chain uses TRBV6-1 and TRBJ2-7; 7 nucleotides agree with TRBD2. CDR1 and CDR2 (germline): MNHNS, SASEGT. CDR3 size: 12 residues. V trimming: 6 bases; J trimming: 6 bases; junction bases outside the gene matches: 5. The CDR3 loop is CASSRLASEQYF. CDR3 nucleotide sequence: TGTGCCAGCAGCAGACTAGCTTCCGAGCAGTACTTC.